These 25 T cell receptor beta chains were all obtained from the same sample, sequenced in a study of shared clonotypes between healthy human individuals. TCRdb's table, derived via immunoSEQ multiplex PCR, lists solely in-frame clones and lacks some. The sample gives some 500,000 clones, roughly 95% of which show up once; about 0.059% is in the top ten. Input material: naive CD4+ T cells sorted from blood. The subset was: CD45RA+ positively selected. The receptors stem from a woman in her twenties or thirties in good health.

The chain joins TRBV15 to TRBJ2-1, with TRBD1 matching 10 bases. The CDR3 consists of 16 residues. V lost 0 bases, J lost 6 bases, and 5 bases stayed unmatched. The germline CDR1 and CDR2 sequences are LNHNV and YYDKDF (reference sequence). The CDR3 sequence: CATSRDVGTGANEQFF. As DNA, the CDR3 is TGTGCCACCAGCAGAGATGTTGGGACAGGGGCCAATGAGCAGTTCTTC.

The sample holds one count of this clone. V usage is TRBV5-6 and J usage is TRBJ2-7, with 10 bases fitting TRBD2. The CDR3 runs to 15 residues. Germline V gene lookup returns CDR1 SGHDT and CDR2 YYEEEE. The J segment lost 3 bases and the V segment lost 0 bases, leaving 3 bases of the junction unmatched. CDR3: CASSLVSSGGYEQYF. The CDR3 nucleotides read TGTGCCAGCAGCTTGGTCTCTAGCGGGGGCTACGAGCAGTACTTC.

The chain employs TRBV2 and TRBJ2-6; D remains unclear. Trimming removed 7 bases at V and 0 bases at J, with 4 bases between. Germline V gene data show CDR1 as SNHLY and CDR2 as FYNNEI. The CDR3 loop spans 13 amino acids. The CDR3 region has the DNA TGTGCCAGCACCATCTCTGGGGCCAACGTCCTGACTTTC. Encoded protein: CASTISGANVLTF.

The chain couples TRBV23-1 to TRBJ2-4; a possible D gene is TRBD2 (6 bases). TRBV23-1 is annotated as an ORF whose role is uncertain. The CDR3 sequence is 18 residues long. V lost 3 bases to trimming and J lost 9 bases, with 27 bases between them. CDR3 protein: CASSHWMRRGLRRSIQYF. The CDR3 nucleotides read TGCGCCAGCAGTCACTGGATGAGGAGGGGACTCCGGCGGAGCATTCAGTACTTC.

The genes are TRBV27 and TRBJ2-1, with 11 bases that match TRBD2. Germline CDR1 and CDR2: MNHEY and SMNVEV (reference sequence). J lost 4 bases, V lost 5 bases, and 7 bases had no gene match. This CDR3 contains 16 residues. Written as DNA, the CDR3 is TGTGCCAGCAGTCCACAACTAGCGGGAGCTTACAATGAGCAGTTCTTC. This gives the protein CASSPQLAGAYNEQFF.

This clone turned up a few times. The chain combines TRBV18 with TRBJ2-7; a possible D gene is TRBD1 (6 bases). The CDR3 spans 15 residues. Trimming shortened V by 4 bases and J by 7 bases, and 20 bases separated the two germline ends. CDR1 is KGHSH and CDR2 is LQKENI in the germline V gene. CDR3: CASSQSLQGYIEQYF. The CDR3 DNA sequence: TGTGCCAGCTCACAGTCTTTACAGGGATACATTGAGCAGTACTTC.

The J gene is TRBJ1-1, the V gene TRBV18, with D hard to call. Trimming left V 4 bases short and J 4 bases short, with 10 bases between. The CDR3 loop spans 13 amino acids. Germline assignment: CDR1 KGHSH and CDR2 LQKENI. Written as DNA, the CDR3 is TGTGCCAGCTCACGCGGAGTTGGCACTGAAGCTTTCTTT. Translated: CASSRGVGTEAFF.

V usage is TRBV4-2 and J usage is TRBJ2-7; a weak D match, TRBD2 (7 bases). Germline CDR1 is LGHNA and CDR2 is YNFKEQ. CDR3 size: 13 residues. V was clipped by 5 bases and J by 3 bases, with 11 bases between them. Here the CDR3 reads CASSGGAYYEQYF. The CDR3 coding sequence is TGTGCCAGCAGCGGGGGGGCGTACTACGAGCAGTACTTC.

DNA for the CDR3: TGTGCCAGCAGCCGGACTAGCGGGAGTTCCTACGAGCAGTACTTC. This encodes CASSRTSGSSYEQYF. V is TRBV28 and J is TRBJ2-7; 13 positions agree with TRBD2. The CDR3 loop spans 15 amino acids. CDR1 is MDHEN, CDR2 SYDVKM, per germline. After removal of 6 bases from V and 1 base from J, the junction contained 3 bases not matched to a gene.

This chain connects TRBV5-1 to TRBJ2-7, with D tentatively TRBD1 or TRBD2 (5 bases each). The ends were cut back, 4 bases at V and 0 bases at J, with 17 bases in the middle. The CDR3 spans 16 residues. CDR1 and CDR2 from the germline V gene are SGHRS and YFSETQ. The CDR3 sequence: CASSAPTGTGSYEQYF. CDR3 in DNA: TGCGCCAGCAGCGCCCCGACCGGGACGGGCTCCTACGAGCAGTACTTC.

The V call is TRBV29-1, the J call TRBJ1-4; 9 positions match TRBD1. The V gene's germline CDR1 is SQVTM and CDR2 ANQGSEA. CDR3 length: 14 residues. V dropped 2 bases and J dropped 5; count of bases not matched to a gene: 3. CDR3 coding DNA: TGCAGCGTTGAACCGGGACAGGGCAATGAAAAACTGTTTTTT. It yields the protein CSVEPGQGNEKLFF.

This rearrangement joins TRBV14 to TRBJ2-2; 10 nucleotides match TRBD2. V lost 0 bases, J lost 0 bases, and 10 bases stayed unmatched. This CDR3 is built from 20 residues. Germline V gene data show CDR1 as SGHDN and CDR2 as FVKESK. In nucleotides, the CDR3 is TGTGCCAGCAGCCAAGATTCGCGACTAGCGGGCCTGGCGAACACCGGGGAGCTGTTTTTT. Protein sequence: CASSQDSRLAGLANTGELFF.

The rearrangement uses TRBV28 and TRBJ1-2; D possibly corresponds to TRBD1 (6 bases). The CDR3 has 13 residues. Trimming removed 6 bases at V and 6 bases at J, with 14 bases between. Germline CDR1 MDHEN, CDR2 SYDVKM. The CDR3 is CASRTGHSNGYTF. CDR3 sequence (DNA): TGTGCCAGCAGGACGGGACATTCGAATGGCTACACCTTC.

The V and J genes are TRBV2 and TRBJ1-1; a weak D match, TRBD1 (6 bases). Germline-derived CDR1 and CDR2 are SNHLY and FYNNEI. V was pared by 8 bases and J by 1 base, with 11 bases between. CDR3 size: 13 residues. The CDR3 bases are TGTGCCAGCGCCCGGACAGAGAACACTGAAGCTTTCTTT. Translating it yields CASARTENTEAFF.

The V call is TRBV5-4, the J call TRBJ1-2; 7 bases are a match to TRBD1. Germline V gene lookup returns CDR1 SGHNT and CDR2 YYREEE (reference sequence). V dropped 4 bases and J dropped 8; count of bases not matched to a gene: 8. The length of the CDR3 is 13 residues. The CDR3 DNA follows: TGTGCCAGCAGCACCACAGGGGAGATCGGCTACACCTTC. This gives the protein CASSTTGEIGYTF.

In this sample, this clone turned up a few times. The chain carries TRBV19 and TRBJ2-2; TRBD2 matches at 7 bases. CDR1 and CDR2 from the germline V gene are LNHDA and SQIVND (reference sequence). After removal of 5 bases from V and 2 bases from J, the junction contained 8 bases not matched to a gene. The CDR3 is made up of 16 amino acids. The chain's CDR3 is CASSLQTSSNTGELFF. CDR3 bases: TGTGCCAGTAGTCTCCAGACTAGCAGTAACACCGGGGAGCTGTTTTTT. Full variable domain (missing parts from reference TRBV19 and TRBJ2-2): DGGITQSPKYLFRKEGQNVTLSCEQNLNHDAMYWYRQDPGQGLRLIYYSQIVNDFQKGDIAEGYSVSREKKESFPLTVTSAQKNPTAFYLCASSLQTSSNTGELFFGEGSRLTVL.

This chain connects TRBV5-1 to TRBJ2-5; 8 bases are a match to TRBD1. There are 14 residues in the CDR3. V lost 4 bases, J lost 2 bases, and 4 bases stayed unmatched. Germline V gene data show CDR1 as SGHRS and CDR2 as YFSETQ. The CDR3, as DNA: TGCGCCAGCAGCCCCGGGACAGGTCAAGAGACCCAGTACTTC. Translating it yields CASSPGTGQETQYF.

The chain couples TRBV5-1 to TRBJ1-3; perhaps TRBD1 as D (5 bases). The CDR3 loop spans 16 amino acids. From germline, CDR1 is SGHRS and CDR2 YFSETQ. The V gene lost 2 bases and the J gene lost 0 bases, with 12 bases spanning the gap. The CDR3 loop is CASSFQAGSSGNTIYF. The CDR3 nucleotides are TGCGCCAGCAGCTTCCAGGCAGGGAGCTCTGGAAACACCATATATTTT.

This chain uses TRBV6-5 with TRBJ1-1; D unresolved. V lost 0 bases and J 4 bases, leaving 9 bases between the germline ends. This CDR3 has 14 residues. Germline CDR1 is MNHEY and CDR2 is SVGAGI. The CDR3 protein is CASSYSFFATEAFF. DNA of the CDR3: TGTGCCAGCAGTTACTCGTTTTTCGCCACTGAAGCTTTCTTT.

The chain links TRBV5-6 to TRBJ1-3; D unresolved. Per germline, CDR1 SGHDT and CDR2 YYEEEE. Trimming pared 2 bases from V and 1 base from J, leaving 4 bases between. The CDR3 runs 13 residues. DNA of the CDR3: TGTGCCAGCAGCTTATCATCTGGAAACACCATATATTTT. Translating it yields CASSLSSGNTIYF.

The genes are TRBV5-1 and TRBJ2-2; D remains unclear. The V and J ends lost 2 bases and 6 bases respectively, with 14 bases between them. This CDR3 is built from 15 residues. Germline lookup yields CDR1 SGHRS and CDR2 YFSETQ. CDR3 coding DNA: TGCGCCAGCAGCTTCGGGTCTATGAGGCCCGGGGAGCTGTTTTTT. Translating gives CASSFGSMRPGELFF. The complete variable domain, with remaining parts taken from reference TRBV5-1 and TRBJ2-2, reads KAGVTQTPRYLIKTRGQQVTLSCSPISGHRSVSWYQQTPGQGLQFLFEYFSETQRNKGNFPGRFSGRQFSNSRSEMNVSTLELGDSALYLCASSFGSMRPGELFFGEGSRLTVL.

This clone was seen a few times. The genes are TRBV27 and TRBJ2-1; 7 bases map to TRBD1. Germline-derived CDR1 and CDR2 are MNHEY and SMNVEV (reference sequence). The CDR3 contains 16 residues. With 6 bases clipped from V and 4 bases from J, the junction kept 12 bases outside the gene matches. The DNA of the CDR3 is TGTGCCAGCAGGGAGAAGGCTAGGGGGCATTACAATGAGCAGTTCTTC. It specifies CASREKARGHYNEQFF.

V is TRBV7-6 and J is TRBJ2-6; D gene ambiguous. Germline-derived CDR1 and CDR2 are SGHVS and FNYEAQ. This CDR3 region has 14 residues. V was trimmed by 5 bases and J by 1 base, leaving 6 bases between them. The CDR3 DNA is TGTGCCAGCAGCAAATCGTCTGGGGCCAACGTCCTGACTTTC. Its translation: CASSKSSGANVLTF.

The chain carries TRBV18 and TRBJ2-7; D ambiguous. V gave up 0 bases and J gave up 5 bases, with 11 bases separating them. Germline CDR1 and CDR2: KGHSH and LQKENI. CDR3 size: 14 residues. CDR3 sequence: CASSPPALTHEQYF. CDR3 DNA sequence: TGTGCCAGCTCACCACCGGCCCTCACCCACGAGCAGTACTTC.

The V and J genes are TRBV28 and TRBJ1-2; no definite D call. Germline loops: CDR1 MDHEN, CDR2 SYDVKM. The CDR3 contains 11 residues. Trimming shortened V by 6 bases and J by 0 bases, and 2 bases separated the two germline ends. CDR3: CASRANYGYTF. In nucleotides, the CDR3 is TGTGCCAGCAGGGCTAACTATGGCTACACCTTC.